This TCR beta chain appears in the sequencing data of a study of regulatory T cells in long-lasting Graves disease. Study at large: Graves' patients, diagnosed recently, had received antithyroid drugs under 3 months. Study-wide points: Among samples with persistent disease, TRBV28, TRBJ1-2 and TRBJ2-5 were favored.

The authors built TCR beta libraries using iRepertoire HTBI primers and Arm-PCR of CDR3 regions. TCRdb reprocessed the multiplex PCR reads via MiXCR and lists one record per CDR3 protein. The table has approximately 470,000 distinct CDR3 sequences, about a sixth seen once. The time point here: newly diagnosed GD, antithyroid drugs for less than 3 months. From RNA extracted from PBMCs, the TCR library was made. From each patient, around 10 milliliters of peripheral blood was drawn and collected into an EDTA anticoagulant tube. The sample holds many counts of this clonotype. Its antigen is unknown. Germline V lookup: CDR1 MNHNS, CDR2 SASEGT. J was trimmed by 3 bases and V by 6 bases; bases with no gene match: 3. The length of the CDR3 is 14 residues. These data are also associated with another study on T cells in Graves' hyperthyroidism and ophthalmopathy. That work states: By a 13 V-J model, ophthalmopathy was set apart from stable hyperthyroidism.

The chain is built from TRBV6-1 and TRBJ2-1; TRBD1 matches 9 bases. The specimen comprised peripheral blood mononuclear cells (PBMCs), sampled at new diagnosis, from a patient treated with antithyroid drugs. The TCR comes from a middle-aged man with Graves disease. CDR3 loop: CASRGTGNYNEQFF. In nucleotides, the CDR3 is TGTGCCAGCAGAGGGACAGGGAACTACAATGAGCAGTTCTTC.